These 14 T cell receptor beta chains came from one sample sequenced in a study of blood T cell repertoires in COVID-19. Assay used: immunoSEQ multiplex PCR; TCRdb lists only in-frame clones, some missing. The profile covers just under 85,000 clones, with around nine tenths appearing a single time and around 7.3% taken by the ten largest. What was sequenced was peripheral blood. All receptors come from an elderly man with active or convalescent COVID-19.

V is TRBV7-2 and J is TRBJ1-2, with D tentatively TRBD1 (6 bases). CDR3 length equals 15 residues. V was pared by 6 bases and J by 8 bases, with 22 bases between. Germline CDR1 SGHTA, CDR2 FQGNSA. CDR3 DNA sequence: TGTGCCAGCAGTTCCCAAACCGGGACATCGGAAGGCTACACCTTC. Translating gives CASSSQTGTSEGYTF.

The chain joins TRBV18 to TRBJ1-1; D is uncertain. CDR1 is KGHSH, CDR2 LQKENI, per germline. This CDR3 is 14 amino acids long. Trimming took 5 bases from V and 1 from J, leaving 11 bases between them. CDR3 region: CASSAGLQNTEAFF. The CDR3 nucleotides are TGTGCCAGCTCAGCCGGACTGCAGAACACTGAAGCTTTCTTT.

The chain joins TRBV7-2 to TRBJ2-5; D is undetermined. CDR1 is SGHTA and CDR2 is FQGNSA in the germline V gene. This CDR3 region has 14 residues. V was trimmed by 4 bases and J by 1 base, leaving 10 bases between them. The CDR3 nucleotides read TGTGCCAGCAGCTACTCTTCCACCCAAGAGACCCAGTACTTC. It is translated as CASSYSSTQETQYF.

For the CDR3, the DNA is TGTGCCAGCAGCCCTCAGGGTTTCTACTATGGCTACACCTTC. Translation gives CASSPQGFYYGYTF. The gene calls are TRBV3-1 (or the pseudogene TRBV3-2) and TRBJ1-2; possibly TRBD1 for D (5 bases). V lost 4 bases, J lost 3 bases, and 12 bases lay in between. CDR1 and CDR2 from the germline V gene are LGHDT and YNNKEL (reference sequence). The CDR3 runs 14 residues.

The rearrangement joins TRBV18 to TRBJ2-3; maybe TRBD2 (6 bases). This CDR3 contains 14 residues. Per germline, CDR1 KGHSH and CDR2 LQKENI. V lost 3 bases and J 1 base, leaving 8 bases between the germline ends. The CDR3 DNA reads as TGTGCCAGCTCACCTAGCGGCCGCACAGATACGCAGTATTTT. Residues: CASSPSGRTDTQYF.

V is TRBV6-6 and J is TRBJ1-1, with D uncertain. Trimming shortened V by 4 bases and J by 6 bases, and 15 bases separated the two germline ends. This CDR3 is 14 amino acids long. Germline lookup yields CDR1 MNHNY and CDR2 SVGAGI (reference sequence). In nucleotides, the CDR3 is TGTGCCAGCAGTTCCCCGAGCCTTGTTTCTGAAGCTTTCTTT. This gives the protein CASSSPSLVSEAFF.

V usage is TRBV5-8 and J usage is TRBJ2-5; D possibly corresponds to TRBD1 (6 bases). Trimming left V 5 bases short and J 1 base short, with 15 bases between. From germline, CDR1 is SGHTS and CDR2 YDEGEE. There are 15 residues in the CDR3. As DNA, the CDR3 is TGTGCCAGCAGTCACACAGGGCTGGCCCAAGAGACCCAGTACTTC. Residues: CASSHTGLAQETQYF.

The chain joins TRBV6-1 to TRBJ2-4; D is perhaps TRBD2 (6 bases). The CDR3 has 13 residues. The germline V gene has CDR1 MNHNS and CDR2 SASEGT. Trimming removed 2 bases at V and 9 bases at J, with 11 bases between. The CDR3 DNA sequence: TGTGCCAGCAGTGAATCCGGGACTCCCATTCAGTACTTC. Protein product: CASSESGTPIQYF.

The V gene is TRBV11-2, the J gene TRBJ1-2; tentatively, D is TRBD1 (6 bases). The CDR3 is 15 residues long. Germline-derived CDR1 and CDR2 are SGHAT and FQNNGV. The V end was cut by 4 bases, the J end by 7 bases, with 19 bases between. CDR3 region: CASSSSDAGAFGYTF. The CDR3 region has the DNA TGTGCCAGCAGCTCTTCTGATGCAGGGGCCTTTGGCTACACCTTC.

The chain carries TRBV3-1 (or the pseudogene TRBV3-2) and TRBJ1-2; TRBD1 matches 8 bases. The CDR3 is 13 amino acids. Germline CDR1 LGHDT, CDR2 YNNKEL (reference sequence). The ends lost 3 bases at V and 6 bases at J; junction bases unmatched: 3. This CDR3 is CASSHGQGDGYTF. DNA for the CDR3: TGTGCCAGCAGCCATGGACAGGGAGATGGCTACACCTTC.

This clone has just one count. The chain has TRBV7-3 and TRBJ1-1; D remains unclear. Germline CDR1 is SGHTA and CDR2 is FQGTGA. V was pared by 2 bases and J by 2 bases, with 6 bases between. This CDR3 is built from 13 residues. The CDR3 spells CASSLLINTEAFF. In DNA form, the CDR3 reads TGTGCCAGCAGCTTACTAATTAACACTGAAGCTTTCTTT.

The J gene is TRBJ1-5, the V gene TRBV18; D remains ambiguous. This CDR3 spans 14 amino acids. CDR1 is KGHSH and CDR2 is LQKENI in the germline V gene. V was clipped by 5 bases and J by 1 base, with 9 bases between them. As DNA, the CDR3 is TGTGCCAGCTCATCCGGGAACAGCAATCAGCCCCAGCATTTT. This codes for CASSSGNSNQPQHF.

The chain combines TRBV28 with TRBJ1-2; TRBD1 matches at 7 bases. Trimming took 6 bases from V and 4 from J; bases not matched to a gene: 11. Germline values: CDR1 MDHEN, CDR2 SYDVKM. This CDR3 has 15 residues. CDR3 coding DNA: TGTGCCAGCAGACCAAACCCCGGGACAGCCTATGGCTACACCTTC. Residues: CASRPNPGTAYGYTF.

This chain joins TRBV4-1 and TRBJ2-1, with 13 bases lining up with TRBD2. Trimming removed 2 bases from V and 4 bases from J; junction bases left unmatched: 11. This CDR3 spans 19 amino acids. Germline CDR1 MGHRA, CDR2 YSYEKL. CDR3 nucleotide sequence: TGCGCCAGCAGCCAAACTAGCGGGAGGGCGTCAGGAAGGTACAATGAGCAGTTCTTC. Translation gives CASSQTSGRASGRYNEQFF.